A single sample gave rise to the 2 T cell receptor beta chains below, sequenced in a study of glioma-infiltrating T cells. Amplification of TCR alpha and beta CDR3 regions from RNA used iRepertoire nested multiplex PCR. TCRdb passed the multiplex PCR reads through MiXCR, listing each CDR3 protein once. The data contain fewer than 500,000 distinct CDR3 sequences, about two fifths of them singletons. What was sequenced was glioma tissue, nonneoplastic brain tissue, or PBMCs (not recorded which). The receptors shown here come from a human donor with low-grade glioma or glioblastoma, undergoing nonglioma brain surgery, or in good health (not recorded which).

In the case of this clonotype: A much bigger clone sits one base away, suggesting this may be a read error. The chain uses TRBV6-5 and TRBJ2-1, with D possibly being TRBD1 (6 bases). Matching the DNA end better, TRBJ2-7 makes the J call doubtful. Germline CDR1 and CDR2: MNHEY and SVGAGI. The CDR3 is 11 residues long. CDR3 in DNA: TGTGCCACCGGACAGCTATACGGGCAGTACTTC. It translates to CATGQLYGQYF.

The chain employs TRBV27 and TRBJ2-3; 10 positions match TRBD1. After removal of 6 bases from V and 2 bases from J, the junction contained 8 bases not matched to a gene. This CDR3 spans 16 amino acids. Germline V gene sequence: CDR1 MNHEY, CDR2 SMNVEV (reference sequence). In DNA, the CDR3 is TGTGCCAGCAGCCGGTGGGACAGGGGCTACACAGATACGCAGTATTTT. It is translated as CASSRWDRGYTDTQYF.